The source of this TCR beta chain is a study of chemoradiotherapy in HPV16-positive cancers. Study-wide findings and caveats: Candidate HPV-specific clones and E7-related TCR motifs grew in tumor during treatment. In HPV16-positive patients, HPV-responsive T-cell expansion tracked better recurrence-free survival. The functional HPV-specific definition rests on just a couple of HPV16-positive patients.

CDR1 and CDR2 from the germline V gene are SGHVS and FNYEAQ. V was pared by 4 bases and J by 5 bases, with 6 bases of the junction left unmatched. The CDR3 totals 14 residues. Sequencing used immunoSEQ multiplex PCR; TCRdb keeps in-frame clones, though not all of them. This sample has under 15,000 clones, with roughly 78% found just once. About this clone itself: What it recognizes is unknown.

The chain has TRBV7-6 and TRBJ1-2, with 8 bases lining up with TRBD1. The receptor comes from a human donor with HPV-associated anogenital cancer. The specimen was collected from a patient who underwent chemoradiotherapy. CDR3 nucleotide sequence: TGTGCCAGCAGCTCGGGTACAGGGGGTTATGGCTACACCTTC. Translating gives CASSSGTGGYGYTF. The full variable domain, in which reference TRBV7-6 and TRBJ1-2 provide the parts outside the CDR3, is GAGVSQSPRYKVTKRGQDVALRCDPISGHVSLYWYRQALGQGPEFLTYFNYEAQQDKSGLPNDRFSAERPEGSISTLTIQRTEQRDSAMYRCASSSGTGGYGYTFGSGTRLTVV.